The 10 T cell receptor beta chains below come from one sample, sequenced in a study of CD8+ T cells in alopecia areata. RNA was extracted and reverse transcribed into cDNA as the sequencing template. Using immunoSEQ multiplex PCR, the repertoire was profiled, and TCRdb retains in-frame clones only, with some absent. The sample holds over 90,000 clones, approximately 60% seen once. Source material: CD4+ T cells sorted from blood. The receptors originated from a human donor in good health.

This clone has a handful of counts. The rearrangement joins TRBV2 to TRBJ2-7, with 7 bases matching TRBD1. With 1 base clipped from V and 5 bases from J, the junction kept 5 bases outside the gene matches. Per germline, CDR1 SNHLY and CDR2 FYNNEI. The CDR3 runs to 14 residues. The CDR3: CASSEGDRAHEQYF. The CDR3 DNA is TGTGCCAGCAGTGAAGGAGACAGGGCCCACGAGCAGTACTTC.

The rearrangement links TRBV5-4 to TRBJ2-5, with no clear D. The J call is doubtful: the DNA matches TRBJ2-7 better. The germline V gene encodes CDR1 SGHNT and CDR2 YYREEE (reference sequence). The CDR3 loop spans 14 amino acids. The CDR3 spells CASSPDARSYEQYF. The CDR3 bases are TGTGCCAGCAGCCCGGACGCCCGATCCTACGAGCAGTACTTC.

This clone has a handful of counts. Other DNA sequences within the sample encode an identical CDR3. This chain uses TRBV7-9 with TRBJ2-5; the D is unclear. V lost 3 bases and J 2 bases, leaving 1 base between the germline ends. The CDR3 sequence is 11 residues long. Germline V CDR1 and CDR2: SEHNR, FQNEAQ (reference sequence). The CDR3, as DNA: TGTGCCAGCAGCTTTCAAGAGACCCAGTACTTC. It is translated as CASSFQETQYF.

For this clone: At the DNA level, this CDR3 is encoded by other sequences in the same sample as well. V gene TRBV28 combines with J gene TRBJ2-1, with 10 bases matching TRBD2. In germline, CDR1 is MDHEN, CDR2 SYDVKM. V was clipped by 5 bases and J by 3 bases; unmatched bases: 4. The length of the CDR3 is 15 residues. The CDR3, as DNA: TGTGCCAGCAGTACACCTAGCGGGGGCTACAATGAGCAGTTCTTC. As protein: CASSTPSGGYNEQFF.

This clone was observed many times. The gene calls are TRBV6-6 and TRBJ2-7; 7 nucleotides align to TRBD2. The CDR3 runs to 14 residues. The germline gives CDR1 MNHNY, CDR2 SVGAGI (reference sequence). The V segment lost 9 bases and the J segment 5 bases; nucleotides outside the gene matches: 13. The CDR3 sequence is CASRMDSGRDEQYF. The DNA of the CDR3 is TGTGCCAGTCGAATGGACTCGGGGAGGGACGAGCAGTACTTC.

The genes are TRBV23-1 and TRBJ2-2; a weak D match, TRBD2 (6 bases). TRBV23-1 is an open reading frame whose function is uncertain. This CDR3 is built from 14 residues. Trimming took off 6 bases at V and 6 bases at J, with 14 bases between the two ends. CDR3 bases: TGCGCCAGCAGAGCGGAGGGTTCGGCCGGGGAGCTGTTTTTT. It is translated as CASRAEGSAGELFF.

This chain uses TRBV30 with TRBJ2-3, with D perhaps assigned TRBD1 or TRBD2 (5 bases each). With 2 bases removed from V and 7 bases from J, the gap between germline ends came to 16 bases. The CDR3 totals 14 residues. Germline CDR1 and CDR2: GTSNPN and SVGIG (reference sequence). CDR3 DNA sequence: TGTGCCTGGAGTTCTTCGATTGGGGGATATACGCAGTATTTT. Its translation is CAWSSSIGGYTQYF.

V gene TRBV7-9 combines with J gene TRBJ2-7; 9 bases are shared with TRBD1. Per germline, CDR1 SEHNR and CDR2 FQNEAQ (reference sequence). The CDR3 is 13 residues long. V trimming: 11 bases; J trimming: 3 bases; junction bases outside the gene matches: 8. DNA of the CDR3: TGTGCCTCAGGGGGACAGGGAAACTACGAGCAGTACTTC. Its translation is CASGGQGNYEQYF.

The chain links TRBV29-1 to TRBJ2-1; 8 nucleotides line up with TRBD1. Germline CDR1 reads SQVTM; CDR2 reads ANQGSEA. The trim removed 5 bases at V and 7 bases at J, leaving 13 bases unmatched. The CDR3 runs 15 residues. CDR3 nucleotide sequence: TGCAGCGTTCAGGGGGCGCGTTTCAGGAATAATGAGCAGTTCTTC. Protein product: CSVQGARFRNNEQFF.

The chain joins TRBV25-1 to TRBJ2-5, with TRBD2 identical over 8 bases. Per germline, CDR1 MGHDK and CDR2 SYGVNS. This CDR3 region has 13 residues. J lost 5 bases, V lost 7 bases, and 6 bases had no gene match. This chain's CDR3 is CASTRAGGETQYF. The CDR3 region has the DNA TGTGCCAGCACCCGGGCGGGGGGTGAGACCCAGTACTTC.